These 14 T cell receptor beta chains were sequenced from one sample in a study of T cells expressing NK-cell markers. TCRdb reanalyzed the 5' RACE reads and collapses them to one entry per CDR3 protein, without DNA. The sample has about 150,000 distinct CDR3 sequences; the top ten hold 20% to 25%. The specimen sequenced was blood T cells: a sorted CD56 or NKG2C T cell subset, CD4+ or CD8+ T cells, or bulk PBMC T cells (not recorded which). Every receptor here comes from a man aged 18 to 69 in good health.

The chain links TRBV10-3 to TRBJ2-3; TCRdb lists TRBD1, though no DNA is available to test this call. CDR1 is ENHRY and CDR2 is SYGVKD in the germline V gene. This CDR3 spans 16 amino acids. Here the CDR3 reads CAISETWGAGTDTQYF.

V is TRBV7-2 and J is TRBJ2-3; TCRdb's assignment of TRBD1 cannot be checked, as there is no DNA. Per the germline V gene, CDR1 is SGHTA and CDR2 is FQGNSA. This CDR3 region has 14 residues. This CDR3 is CASSSSRETDTQYF.

The gene calls are TRBV9 and TRBJ2-7. This CDR3 contains 12 residues. Germline CDR1 SGDLS, CDR2 YYNGEE. CDR3 sequence: CASSVEQWEQYF.

This sequence joins TRBV19 and TRBJ2-2. The CDR3 has 13 residues. Germline CDR1 LNHDA, CDR2 SQIVND (reference sequence). CDR3 sequence: CASSGLRAGELFF.

V gene TRBV5-5 combines with J gene TRBJ1-1; with no DNA, the TCRdb D assignment of TRBD1 cannot be verified. Germline V gene lookup returns CDR1 SGHKS and CDR2 YYEKEE (reference sequence). The length of the CDR3 is 17 residues. The CDR3 protein is CASSSGFLGGMNTEAFF.

The CDR3: CASSAGRSNEKLFF. The V and J genes are TRBV9 and TRBJ1-4. CDR1 SGDLS and CDR2 YYNGEE come from the germline V gene. This CDR3 spans 14 amino acids. Variable domain in full (rest from reference TRBV9 and TRBJ1-4): DSGVTQTPKHLITATGQRVTLRCSPRSGDLSVYWYQQSLDQGLQFLIQYYNGEERAKGNILERFSAQQFPDLHSELNLSSLELGDSALYFCASSAGRSNEKLFFGSGTQLSVL.

This chain uses TRBV6-5 with TRBJ2-7; TCRdb's assignment of TRBD1 cannot be checked, as there is no DNA. The CDR3 sequence is 14 residues long. Germline loops: CDR1 MNHEY, CDR2 SVGAGI. This CDR3 is CASSYFNGGGEQYF.

The V and J genes are TRBV7-6 and TRBJ2-5; TCRdb indicates TRBD1, and absent DNA this call remains unverified. This CDR3 has 14 amino acids. CDR1 and CDR2 from the germline V gene are SGHVS and FNYEAQ. The CDR3 here is CASSAGQGQETQYF.

V and J are TRBV19 and TRBJ1-4; there is no DNA to check the TCRdb D call of TRBD1. This CDR3 comprises 16 residues. Germline CDR1 LNHDA, CDR2 SQIVND (reference sequence). The CDR3 here is CASSRPGQGNEKLFFF.

The rearrangement links TRBV15 to TRBJ2-1; the D call of TRBD1 rests on TCRdb alone, since no DNA is present to check it. Germline values: CDR1 LNHNV, CDR2 YYDKDF (reference sequence). This CDR3 comprises 17 residues. Here the CDR3 reads CATSRDPGTGAYNEQFF.

The rearrangement joins TRBV5-5 to TRBJ1-6. CDR1 SGHKS and CDR2 YYEKEE come from the germline V gene (reference sequence). The CDR3 has 13 residues. The CDR3: CASSLGVNSPLHF. The full variable domain, its missing parts supplied by reference TRBV5-5 and TRBJ1-6, is DAGVTQSPTHLIKTRGQQVTLRCSPISGHKSVSWYQQVLGQGPQFIFQYYEKEERGRGNFPDRFSARQFPNYSSELNVNALLLGDSALYLCASSLGVNSPLHFGNGTRLTVT.

This chain joins TRBV25-1 and TRBJ2-2. Germline-derived CDR1 and CDR2 are MGHDK and SYGVNS. This CDR3 spans 14 amino acids. The CDR3 protein is CASSGGGDTGELFF.

The chain uses TRBV27 and TRBJ1-1; TCRdb calls TRBD1, which cannot be checked without DNA. Germline V CDR1 and CDR2: MNHEY, SMNVEV (reference sequence). The CDR3 extends over 13 amino acids. The CDR3: CASSSIVRVEAFF.

The rearrangement uses TRBV14 and TRBJ1-2. This CDR3 is 13 amino acids long. Germline V gene data show CDR1 as SGHDN and CDR2 as FVKESK. The CDR3 protein is CASSQALNYGYTF.